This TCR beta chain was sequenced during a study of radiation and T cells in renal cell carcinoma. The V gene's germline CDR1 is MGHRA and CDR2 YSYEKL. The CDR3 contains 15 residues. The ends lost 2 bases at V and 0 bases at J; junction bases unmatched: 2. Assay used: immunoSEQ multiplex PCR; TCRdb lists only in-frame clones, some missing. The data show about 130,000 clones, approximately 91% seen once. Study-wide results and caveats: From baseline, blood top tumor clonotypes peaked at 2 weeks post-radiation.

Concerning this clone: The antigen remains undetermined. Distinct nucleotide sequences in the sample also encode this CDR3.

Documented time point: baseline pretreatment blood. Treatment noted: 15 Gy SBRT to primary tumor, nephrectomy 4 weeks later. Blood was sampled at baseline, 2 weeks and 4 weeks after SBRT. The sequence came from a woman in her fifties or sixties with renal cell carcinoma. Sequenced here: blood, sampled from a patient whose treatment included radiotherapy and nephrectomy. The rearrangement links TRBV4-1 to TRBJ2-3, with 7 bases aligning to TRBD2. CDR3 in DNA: TGCGCCAGCAGCCAACTGGGACTAAGCACAGATACGCAGTATTTT. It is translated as CASSQLGLSTDTQYF.